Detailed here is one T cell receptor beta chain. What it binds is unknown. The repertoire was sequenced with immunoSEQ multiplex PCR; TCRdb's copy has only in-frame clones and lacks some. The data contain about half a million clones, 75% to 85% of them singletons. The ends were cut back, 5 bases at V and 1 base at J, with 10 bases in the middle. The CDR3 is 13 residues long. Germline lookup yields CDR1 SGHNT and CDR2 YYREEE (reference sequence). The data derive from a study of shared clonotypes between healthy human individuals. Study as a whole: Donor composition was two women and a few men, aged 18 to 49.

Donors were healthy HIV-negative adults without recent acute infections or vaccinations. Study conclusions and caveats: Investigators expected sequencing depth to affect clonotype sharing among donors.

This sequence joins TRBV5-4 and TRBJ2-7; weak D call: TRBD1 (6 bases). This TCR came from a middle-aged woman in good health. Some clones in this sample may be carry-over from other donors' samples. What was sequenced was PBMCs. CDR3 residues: CASRVTGSYEQYF. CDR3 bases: TGTGCCAGCAGGGTTACAGGGTCCTACGAGCAGTACTTC.